Sequencing of this TCR beta chain was carried out in a study of blood T cells in healthy people across ages (dated by TCRdb to 2013 to 2016). About the investigation overall: In model experiments, template switching captured about one uniquely barcoded TCR beta cDNA molecule for every two T cells. To avoid experimental bias, donors of different ages were distributed randomly across sequencing lanes. Using the same blood draw, the study looked at two additional independent replicas of 1 million unique cDNA reads for two donors, one aged 18 to 29 and the other aged 80 or older. Four age groups were formed from the donors: young (average 16 years), middle-aged (roughly 38), aged (roughly 56) and long-lived (about 80). The study measured age-related changes in TCR beta repertoire diversity using deep sequencing normalized with unique cDNA molecular identifiers.

Study-wide conclusions, independent of this receptor: Total diversity estimates from one million sequenced T cells were considered lower bounds and underestimates. Observed TCR beta diversity correlated strongly with the percentage of naive T cells measured by flow cytometry. Because donor CMV infection status was unknown, age-related changes in expanded clonotypes were potentially confounded. Compared with the aged group, more naive CD4+ T cells, fewer expanded clones and increased TCR diversity were shown by the long-lived group, suggesting age selection. Bulk unsorted PBMC profiling prevented conclusive comparison of naive and antigen-experienced compartments. Observed TCR beta diversity per million T cells fell roughly linearly with age, and a significant reduction was already apparent by age about 38.

Library creation used 5' RACE. The sequencing machine was an Illumina HiSeq 2500. The second PCR ran for roughly 6 to 11 cycles and used a J-beta primer mix along with a sample-barcoded 5' primer. A unique molecular identifier was introduced onto each TCR beta cDNA molecule by a template-switch 5' adaptor carrying 12 random nucleotides. Each sample yielded at least 3 million CDR3-containing paired-end reads. The Mint cDNA synthesis kit, primed by a TRBC-specific oligonucleotide, was used to synthesize first-strand cDNA from all RNA. All cDNA was treated with uracil-DNA glycosylase and then went through a first 18-cycle PCR with the universal primers M1SS and BC2_uni_R. The paper's data handling went like this. For normalization, 1 million high-quality reads, each with a distinct molecular identifier, were randomly selected from each sample. Instead of being binned into consensus sequences, reads with shared molecular identifiers were discarded. CDR3 identification, clonotype clustering and error correction used MiTCR with a Q25 quality threshold and the strictest error-elimination algorithm. A nonparametric unseen species model with Euler transformation was used to estimate lower-bound total TCR beta diversity. TCRdb handled the public reads itself, with Q25 trimming in fastp and clone calling in MiXCR, and kept productive beta chains. A single entry per CDR3 protein holds the most common genes and DNA from its merged rows. The V and J calls reflect TCRdb's pipeline rather than the authors' work. The sample table shows more than 650,000 distinct CDR3 sequences, and approximately 22% are seen once. The ten largest clones take up around a fifth of the sample.

Including cysteine and phenylalanine, the CDR3 has 14 amino acids. The only DNA kept is the CDR3, 42 bases in frame from the first base. The germline V gene (reference sequence) provides CDR1 MNHEY and CDR2 SMNVEV. The germline ends are 15 bases apart after V is trimmed by 6 bases and J by 7 bases. On this clonotype: Its antigen has not been determined. Within one base of it there is no much larger clone, and no base qualities were kept.

The donors were around 39 Caucasian individuals from Russia, aged roughly 6 to 90 years, who were systemically healthy. Each donor gave around 9.5 milliliters of peripheral blood, collected into EDTA-treated Vacutainer tubes. Ficoll-Paque density-gradient centrifugation was used to isolate PBMCs, with at least 6.5 million per sample. Trizol reagent was used to extract total RNA from the PBMCs, yielding at least 5.5 micrograms per sample. The percentages of naive CD45RAhigh/CD27high T cells were determined by flow cytometry on a PBMC aliquot from every donor. The sequence derives from an older man in good health. Sequencing was performed on blood. The receptor chain draws on TRBV27 and TRBJ1-4; TRBD1 could be the D gene, as 6 bases match. The CDR3 protein is CASRVGGSGEKLFF. The sequence in DNA is TGTGCCAGCAGGGTAGGGGGATCGGGTGAAAAACTGTTTTTT.